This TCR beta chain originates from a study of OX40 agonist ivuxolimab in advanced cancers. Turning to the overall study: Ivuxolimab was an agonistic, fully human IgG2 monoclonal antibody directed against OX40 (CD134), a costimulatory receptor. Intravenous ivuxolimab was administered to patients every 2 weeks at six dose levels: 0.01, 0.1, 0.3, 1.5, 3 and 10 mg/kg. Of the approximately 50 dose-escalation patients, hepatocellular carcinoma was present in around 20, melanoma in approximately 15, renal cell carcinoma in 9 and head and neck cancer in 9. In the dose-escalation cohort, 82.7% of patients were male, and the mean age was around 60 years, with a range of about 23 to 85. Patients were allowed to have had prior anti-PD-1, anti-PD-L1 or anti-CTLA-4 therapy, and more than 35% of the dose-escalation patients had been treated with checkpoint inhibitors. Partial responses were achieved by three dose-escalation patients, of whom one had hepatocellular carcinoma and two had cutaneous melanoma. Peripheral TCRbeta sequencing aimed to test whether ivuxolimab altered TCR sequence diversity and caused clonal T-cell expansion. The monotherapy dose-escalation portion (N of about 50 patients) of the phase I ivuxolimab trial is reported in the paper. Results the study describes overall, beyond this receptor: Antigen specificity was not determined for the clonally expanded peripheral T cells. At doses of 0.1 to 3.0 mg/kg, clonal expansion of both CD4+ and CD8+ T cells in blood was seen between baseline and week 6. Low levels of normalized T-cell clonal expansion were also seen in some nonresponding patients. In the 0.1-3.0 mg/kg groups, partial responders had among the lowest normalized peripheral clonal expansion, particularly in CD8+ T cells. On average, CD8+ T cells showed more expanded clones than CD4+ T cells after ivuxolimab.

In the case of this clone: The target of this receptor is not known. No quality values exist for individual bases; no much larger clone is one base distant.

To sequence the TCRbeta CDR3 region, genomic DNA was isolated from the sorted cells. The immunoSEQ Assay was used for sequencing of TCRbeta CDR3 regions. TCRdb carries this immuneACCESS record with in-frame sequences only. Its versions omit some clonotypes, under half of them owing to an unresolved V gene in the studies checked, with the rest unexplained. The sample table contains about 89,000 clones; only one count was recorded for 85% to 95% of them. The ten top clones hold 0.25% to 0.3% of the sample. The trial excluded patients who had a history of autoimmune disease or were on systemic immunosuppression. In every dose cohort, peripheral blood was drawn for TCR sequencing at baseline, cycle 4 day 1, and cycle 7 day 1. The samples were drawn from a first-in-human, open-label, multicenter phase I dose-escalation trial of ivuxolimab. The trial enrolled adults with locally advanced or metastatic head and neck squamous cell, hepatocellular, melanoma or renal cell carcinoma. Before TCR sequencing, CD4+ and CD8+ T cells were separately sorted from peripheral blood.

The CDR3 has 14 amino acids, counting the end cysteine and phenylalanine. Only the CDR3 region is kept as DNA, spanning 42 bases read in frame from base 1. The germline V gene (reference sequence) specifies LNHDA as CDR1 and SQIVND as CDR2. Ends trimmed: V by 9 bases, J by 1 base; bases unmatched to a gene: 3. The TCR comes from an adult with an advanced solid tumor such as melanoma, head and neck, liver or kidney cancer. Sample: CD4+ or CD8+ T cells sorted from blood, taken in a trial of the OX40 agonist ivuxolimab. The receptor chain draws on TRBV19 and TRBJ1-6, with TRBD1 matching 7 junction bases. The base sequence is TGTGCCAGCTCGGACAGGTCCTATAATTCACCCCTCCACTTT. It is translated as CASSDRSYNSPLHF.